This T cell receptor (beta chain) was retrieved from a study of metastatic and nonmetastatic thyroid tumors. Original processing notes: The study built a papillary thyroid cancer distant-metastasis classifier from CDR3 differences across clinicopathological groups. TCRdb re-called the PCR reads with MiXCR. These V and J calls rely on TCRdb rather than the paper's analysis. This repertoire shows some 55,000 clones, 30% found once; its top ten account for approximately 16%. V lost 1 base, J lost 1 base, and 10 bases stayed unmatched. Germline values: CDR1 SGHAT, CDR2 FQNNGV. The CDR3 consists of 19 residues. Thyroid surgery had not been preceded by any treatment in any patient.

This TCR came from a female donor with papillary thyroid cancer or a benign thyroid nodule (not recorded which). Some clones in this sample may be carry-over from other donors' samples. The source material was blood. The chain employs TRBV11-2 and TRBJ2-4; 10 bases align to TRBD1. The CDR3 sequence: CASSLVPGTGVQAKNIQYF. In DNA, the CDR3 is TGTGCCAGCAGCTTAGTCCCCGGGACAGGGGTCCAGGCCAAAAACATTCAGTACTTC.